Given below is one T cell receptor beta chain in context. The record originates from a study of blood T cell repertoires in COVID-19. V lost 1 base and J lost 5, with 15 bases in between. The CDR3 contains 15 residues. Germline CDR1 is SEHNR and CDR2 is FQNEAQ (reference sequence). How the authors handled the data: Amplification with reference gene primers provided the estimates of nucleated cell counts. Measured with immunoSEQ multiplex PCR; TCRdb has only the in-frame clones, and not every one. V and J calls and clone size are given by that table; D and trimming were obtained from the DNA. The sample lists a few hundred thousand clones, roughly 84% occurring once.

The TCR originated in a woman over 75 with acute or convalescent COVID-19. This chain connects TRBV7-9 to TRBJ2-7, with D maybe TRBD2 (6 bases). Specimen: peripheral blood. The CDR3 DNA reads TGTGCCAGCAGCTTAGGCGGTGGGGGGACCCACGAGCAGTACTTC. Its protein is CASSLGGGGTHEQYF.